A selection of T cell receptor beta chains follows, all from one sample in a study of cytomegalovirus exposure and HLA in healthy donors. Sequencing used immunoSEQ multiplex PCR; TCRdb keeps in-frame clones, though not all of them. The sample consists of 150,000 or so clones, around four fifths of them appearing once. Sequenced sample: PBMCs. These receptors all come from a man aged 18 to 29 in good health and CMV-seropositive. The CDR3 runs from the conserved cysteine through the conserved F or W. D genes are given only for firm matches. Expanded clones are given a class, and other clones once, few, many or no size at all.

v_gene	abundance	d_gene	j_gene	CDR3nt	CDR3aa
TRBV5-1	-	-	TRBJ2-3	TGCGCCAGCAGCTTGGGACTCGTATCAGATACGCAGTATTTT	CASSLGLVSDTQYF
TRBV5-4	few	TRBD1	TRBJ2-3	TGTGCCAGCAGCTTTTCTACAGGGGGCACAGATACGCAGTATTTT	CASSFSTGGTDTQYF
TRBV27	few	TRBD1	TRBJ2-3	TGTGCCAGCAGTTCTCCGGGACAGAGCACAGATACGCAGTATTTT	CASSSPGQSTDTQYF
TRBV19	-	-	TRBJ1-1	TGTGCCAGTAGTGCTGACTTGAACACTGAAGCTTTCTTT	CASSADLNTEAFF
TRBV29-1	-	-	TRBJ2-5	TGCAGCGTAGACACGACAGGTCAAAGGGAGACCCAGTACTTC	CSVDTTGQRETQYF
TRBV13	-	-	TRBJ1-5	TGTGCCAGCAGCTTATACGGTCAGCCCCAGCATTTT	CASSLYGQPQHF
TRBV5-4	many	-	TRBJ1-1	TGTGCCAGCAGGGACGGAGGCACTGAAGCTTTCTTT	CASRDGGTEAFF
TRBV6-1	-	-	TRBJ1-4	TGTGCCAGCAGTGAAGAGGAATCGGAGGGGCTGTTTTTT	CASSEEESEGLFF
TRBV15	-	TRBD1	TRBJ1-2	TGTGCCACCAGCAGCAGTAGGGACAGGAGTAACTATGGCTACACCTTC	CATSSSRDRSNYGYTF
TRBV18	-	-	TRBJ1-1	TGTGCCAGCTCACCATCACAGGAGACTGAAGCTTTCTTT	CASSPSQETEAFF
TRBV4-2	-	-	TRBJ1-1	TGTGCCAGCAGCCAGGAACAGGGCAGTGTAACTGAAGCTTTCTTT	CASSQEQGSVTEAFF
TRBV6-1	-	-	TRBJ2-1	TGTGCCAGCAGTGAAAGTGTGGAGCGGTCCTACAATGAGCAGTTCTTC	CASSESVERSYNEQFF
TRBV7-8	-	-	TRBJ2-1	TGTGCCAGCAGCTTAACTCCGGCTAGTTACAATGAGCAGTTCTTC	CASSLTPASYNEQFF
TRBV4-1	-	-	TRBJ1-1	TGCGCCAGCAGCCAAGAGGTAGAGGGAGGCACTGAAGCTTTCTTT	CASSQEVEGGTEAFF
TRBV9	-	TRBD2	TRBJ2-7	TGTGCCAGCAGCGTCGGACCGGGAGGCCCCTACTCCTACGAGCAGTACTTC	CASSVGPGGPYSYEQYF
TRBV27	-	-	TRBJ2-3	TGTGCCAGCAGTTCCCCGGGGTTGGCAGATACGCAGTATTTT	CASSSPGLADTQYF
TRBV2	-	TRBD1	TRBJ1-4	TGTGCCAGCAGGGCCGCGGACAGGCTTGGCGAAAAACTGTTTTTT	CASRAADRLGEKLFF
TRBV6-1	once	-	TRBJ1-1	TGTGCCAGCAGTGCTCCCTCGGGATTGAGGGGTTGGGGGGAAGATGGTGAAGCTTTCTTT	CASSAPSGLRGWGEDGEAFF
TRBV5-4	-	TRBD1	TRBJ2-7	TGTGCCAGCAGCTTGGCAAGGACAGGGGGCGAGTACGAGCAGTACTTC	CASSLARTGGEYEQYF
TRBV5-1	once	-	TRBJ2-1	TGCGCCAGCAGCTTGGCCAGGGGTAATGAGCAGTTCTTC	CASSLARGNEQFF
TRBV5-1	-	TRBD1	TRBJ1-4	TGCGCCAGCAGCCCTCAACCGACAGGGCTTAATGAAAAACTGTTTTTT	CASSPQPTGLNEKLFF
TRBV29-1	few	TRBD1	TRBJ2-5	TGCAGCGTTAATCTAAGGGGGCGGTTAGAGACCCAGTACTTC	CSVNLRGRLETQYF
TRBV6-6	-	-	TRBJ2-7	TGTGCCAGAAAGCCCGGGACTCTCTCATATAGGCAGTACTTC	CARKPGTLSYRQYF
TRBV29-1	-	-	TRBJ2-5	TGCAGCGTTGACGGGATAGTGGGGGCCCAAGAGACCCAGTACTTC	CSVDGIVGAQETQYF
TRBV18	-	TRBD2	TRBJ2-7	TGTGCCAGCTCACCACCGGGACTACACGAGCAGTACTTC	CASSPPGLHEQYF
TRBV6-5	once	-	TRBJ2-7	TGTGCCAGCAAGAGGGGACAAGCCTACGAGCAGTACTTC	CASKRGQAYEQYF
TRBV10-1	-	-	TRBJ2-1	TGCGCCAGCAGTGAGATCCCCCTAGTGGGGGGTCAGGGGGATGAGCAGTTCTTC	CASSEIPLVGGQGDEQFF
TRBV6-5	-	-	TRBJ2-1	TGTGCCAGCAGTGGCCGGACATTTGAGCAGTTCTTC	CASSGRTFEQFF
TRBV5-6	-	TRBD1	TRBJ2-1	TGTGCCAGCAGCTCCGAGACAGGGAGCTCCTACAATGAGCAGTTCTTC	CASSSETGSSYNEQFF
TRBV11-1	-	TRBD1	TRBJ2-2	TGTGCCAGCAGCTTCCCAACACGGACAGGGGGTAACACCGGGGAGCTGTTTTTT	CASSFPTRTGGNTGELFF
TRBV9	-	-	TRBJ2-5	TGTGCCAGCAGCATCGGACTCGGAGAGACCCAGTACTTC	CASSIGLGETQYF
TRBV19	-	-	TRBJ1-2	TGTGCCAGTAGCCCCTGGGGCAGCGAATACGGCTACACCTTC	CASSPWGSEYGYTF
TRBV19	-	TRBD2	TRBJ2-3	TGTGCCAGTACCAAGAGCCCTGGACTAGCGGGAGCAGATACGCAGTATTTT	CASTKSPGLAGADTQYF
TRBV4-3	-	-	TRBJ1-3	TGCGCCAGCAGCCAAGGGTTATGGGACACCTCTGGAAACACCATATATTTT	CASSQGLWDTSGNTIYF
TRBV7-2	-	-	TRBJ2-5	TGTGCCAGCAGCTTTGGGGGGGCCCAAGAGACCCAGTACTTC	CASSFGGAQETQYF
TRBV7-9	-	TRBD2	TRBJ2-7	TGTGCCAGCAGCCGGGGGGACGTTTTTCCCTACGAGCAGTACTTC	CASSRGDVFPYEQYF
TRBV5-4	-	TRBD1	TRBJ2-7	TGTGCCAGCAGCTGGGGACAGGGAGGCGACGAGCAGTACTTC	CASSWGQGGDEQYF
TRBV7-8	few	-	TRBJ2-3	TGTGCCAGCAGCCGGTATCATCCCCCGGGCACAGATACGCAGTATTTT	CASSRYHPPGTDTQYF
TRBV18	few	TRBD1	TRBJ2-6	TGTGCCAGCTCACAACAGGGGGCGGATGGGGCCAACGTCCTGACTTTC	CASSQQGADGANVLTF
TRBV7-9	-	TRBD1	TRBJ2-1	TGTGCCAGCAGCTCTACAGGGGATATTAGGGACAATGAGCAGTTCTTC	CASSSTGDIRDNEQFF
TRBV11-2	-	-	TRBJ1-2	TGTGCCAGCAGCTGGGGGTTAAGGACAGACGGTGGCTACACCTTC	CASSWGLRTDGGYTF
TRBV28	-	TRBD2	TRBJ2-2	TGTGCCAGCAGTTTCATGACTAGCGGGACCGGGGAGCTGTTTTTT	CASSFMTSGTGELFF
TRBV4-3	-	-	TRBJ2-7	TGCGCCAGCAGCCGTACAGGTTTGGGGGAGCAGTACTTC	CASSRTGLGEQYF
TRBV28	-	-	TRBJ2-7	TGTGCCAGCAGTTCCCCGGGTCGGGACTACGAGCAGTACTTC	CASSSPGRDYEQYF
TRBV5-1	-	-	TRBJ2-7	TGCGCCAGCAGCTTGGCAGGGGTTGATTACGAGCAGTACTTC	CASSLAGVDYEQYF
TRBV19	-	-	TRBJ1-5	TGTGCCAGTAGGGGCTCCAGGAATCAGCCCCAGCATTTT	CASRGSRNQPQHF
TRBV7-2	-	TRBD2	TRBJ2-2	TGTGCCAGCAGCTTAGCGCGAGCGGGGGTCACCGGGGAGCTGTTTTTT	CASSLARAGVTGELFF
TRBV4-1	-	TRBD1	TRBJ2-1	TGCGCCAGCAGCCTCCAACCGACAGGGGGGGGATACAATGAGCAGTTCTTC	CASSLQPTGGGYNEQFF
TRBV4-2	-	-	TRBJ2-5	TGTGCCAGCAGCCAACCCGGAGAGACCCAGTACTTC	CASSQPGETQYF
TRBV18	-	TRBD1	TRBJ1-1	TGTGCCAGCTCCCCACCCGGGACAGGGTTGGCTGAAGCTTTCTTT	CASSPPGTGLAEAFF
TRBV4-1	-	TRBD1	TRBJ2-6	TGCGCCAGCAGCCAGGCGACAGGGACTGGGGCCAACGTCCTGACTTTC	CASSQATGTGANVLTF